The 18 T cell receptor beta chains below come from one sample, sequenced in a study of T cell repertoires in cytomegalovirus infection. TCRdb recomputed calls from the reads with MiXCR, one row per CDR3 protein. This table holds approximately 250,000 distinct CDR3 sequences, 9.1% found once. The specimen sequenced was PBMCs. The receptors were gathered from a human donor in good health (CMV status not recorded). Some clones in this sample may be carry-over from other donors' samples.

This clonotype has a count of ten or more. The genes are TRBV11-3 and TRBJ2-5; D possibly corresponds to TRBD1 (6 bases). This CDR3 spans 15 amino acids. CDR1 and CDR2 from the germline V gene are SGHNT and YENEEA. V lost 2 bases, J lost 6 bases, and 16 bases lay in between. CDR3 sequence reads: CASSLTGSSKKTQYF. The CDR3 coding sequence is TGTGCCAGCAGCTTAACAGGGTCCTCCAAAAAGACCCAGTACTTC.

In regard to this clonotype: The junction departs from the called germline gene at one end, perhaps through a read error. V gene TRBV11-3 combines with J gene TRBJ1-4; D gene uncertain. Germline V gene lookup returns CDR1 SGHNT and CDR2 YENEEA. The length of the CDR3 is 13 residues. DNA for the CDR3: TGTGCCAGCAGCCTTACTGCAGCCACCCGGGTCCATTTT. Its translation: CASSLTAATRVHF.

This clonotype has at least ten counts. CDR3 DNA sequence: TGTGCCTCCTCGGTCAGCTCTAACTATGGCTACACCTTC. As protein: CASSVSSNYGYTF. The chain joins TRBV7-9 to TRBJ1-2; no clear D. The CDR3 runs to 13 residues. Germline CDR1 is SEHNR and CDR2 is FQNEAQ (reference sequence). V lost 11 bases and J 0 bases, leaving 13 bases between the germline ends.

This clonotype came up many times. The chain couples TRBV28 to TRBJ1-3, with 9 bases aligning to TRBD1. The CDR3 contains 13 residues. CDR1 and CDR2 from the germline V gene are MDHEN and SYDVKM. V lost 6 bases to trimming and J lost 7 bases; unmatched junction nucleotides: 4. The CDR3, as DNA: TGTGCCAGCAGACAGGGGGCTCGGAACACCATATATTTT. It translates to CASRQGARNTIYF.

This clonotype was found many times. The chain links TRBV12-3 or TRBV12-4 to TRBJ2-7; D not resolved. The ends were cut back, 3 bases at V and 7 bases at J, with 10 bases in the middle. The CDR3 totals 12 residues. CDR3 amino acids: CASSLGEAEQYF. The CDR3 DNA sequence: TGTGCCAGCAGTTTGGGTGAGGCGGAGCAGTACTTC.

This clonotype was observed a handful of times. The chain combines TRBV19 with TRBJ2-3; TRBD2 matches at 11 bases. Germline CDR1 LNHDA, CDR2 SQIVND (reference sequence). The CDR3 is made up of 15 amino acids. J lost 6 bases, V lost 4 bases, and 6 bases had no gene match. CDR3 bases: TGTGCCAGTAGTAGGGTAGCGGGGGGGCCGGATACGCAGTATTTT. It codes for CASSRVAGGPDTQYF. The whole variable domain, filled in from reference TRBV19 and TRBJ2-3, reads DGGITQSPKYLFRKEGQNVTLSCEQNLNHDAMYWYRQDPGQGLRLIYYSQIVNDFQKGDIAEGYSVSREKKESFPLTVTSAQKNPTAFYLCASSRVAGGPDTQYFGPGTRLTVL.

This clonotype came up a few times. J is TRBJ2-1 and V is TRBV14; D may be TRBD1 (5 bases). This CDR3 has 14 residues. V was pared by 6 bases and J by 2 bases, with 11 bases between. The V gene's germline CDR1 is SGHDN and CDR2 FVKESK. The CDR3 bases are TGTGCCAGCAGTAACAGGCTCCCCTACAATGAGCAGTTCTTC. Its protein product is CASSNRLPYNEQFF.

This clonotype has more than one count but fewer than ten. J is TRBJ1-2 and V is TRBV19, with 7 bases fitting TRBD1. Losses at the gene ends were 7 bases for V and 4 bases for J; bases not matched to a gene: 9. CDR3 length: 14 amino acids. The germline V gene encodes CDR1 LNHDA and CDR2 SQIVND (reference sequence). The CDR3 loop reads CASTSPGTVYGYTF. The CDR3, as DNA: TGTGCCAGTACCAGTCCCGGGACAGTCTATGGCTACACCTTC.

Ten or more counts support this clonotype. The V call is TRBV7-2, the J call TRBJ2-7; tentative D call: TRBD2 (6 bases). Germline CDR1 is SGHTA and CDR2 is FQGNSA. This CDR3 spans 12 amino acids. Trimming cost V 5 bases and J 7 bases, with 12 bases left between them. DNA for the CDR3: TGTGCCAGCAGCGGCAGGGAGGAGGAGCAGTACTTC. This encodes CASSGREEEQYF. Together with reference TRBV7-2 and TRBJ2-7, the CDR3 gives the full variable domain: GAGVSQSPSNKVTEKGKDVELRCDPISGHTALYWYRQSLGQGLEFLIYFQGNSAPDKSGLPSDRFSAERTGGSVSTLTIQRTQQEDSAVYLCASSGREEEQYFGPGTRLTVT.

In its sample, this clonotype was seen many times. The rearrangement uses TRBV10-3 and TRBJ2-3, with a tentative D call TRBD2 (7 bases). CDR1 is ENHRY, CDR2 SYGVKD, per germline. The CDR3 contains 17 residues. V lost 6 bases and J lost 1, with 20 bases in between. CDR3 coding DNA: TGTGCCATCAGCCTCACGGGGGGCTCAGGTGGCACAGATACGCAGTATTTT. Translating it yields CAISLTGGSGGTDTQYF.

Worth noting for this clonotype: This may arise from a read error, as a much more abundant clone is one base away. This chain links TRBV5-4 with TRBJ1-2, with TRBD1 matching 8 bases. Losses at the gene ends were 5 bases for V and 6 bases for J; bases not matched to a gene: 6. The CDR3 is 13 residues long. Looked up from germline, CDR1 is SGHNT and CDR2 is YYREEE (reference sequence). The CDR3, as DNA: TGTGCCAGCAGGCAACCGGGACAGGATGGCTACACCTTC. It translates to CASRQPGQDGYTF.

This clonotype has at least ten counts. This chain uses TRBV7-9 with TRBJ2-3, with 7 bases matching TRBD2. This CDR3 is built from 15 residues. V gave up 8 bases and J gave up 2 bases; unmatched junction bases: 10. From germline, CDR1 is SEHNR and CDR2 FQNEAQ (reference sequence). The CDR3 reads CASPRTGGSTDTQYF. CDR3 bases: TGTGCCAGCCCGAGGACGGGAGGATCCACAGATACGCAGTATTTT.

This clonotype was counted only a few times. The chain carries TRBV19 and TRBJ1-5; 8 bases agree with TRBD1. Unmatched junction bases numbered 11, after V lost 3 bases and J lost 7 bases. The CDR3 runs to 16 residues. Germline V CDR1 and CDR2: LNHDA, SQIVND (reference sequence). CDR3 sequence (DNA): TGTGCCAGTAGTATGACCCGAACGACAGGGGACCAGCCCCAGCATTTT. The encoded protein is CASSMTRTTGDQPQHF.

This clonotype was observed a few times. CDR3 DNA: TGCAGTGCTAGAGGGACAGATACCTACGAGCAGTACTTC. Its translation is CSARGTDTYEQYF. V and J are TRBV20-1 and TRBJ2-7, with D perhaps TRBD1 (6 bases). Germline V lookup: CDR1 DFQATT, CDR2 SNEGSKA (reference sequence). The ends were cut back, 1 base at V and 2 bases at J, with 9 bases in the middle. The CDR3 totals 13 residues.

Ten or more counts support this clonotype. This chain links TRBV19 with TRBJ2-2; TRBD2 agrees at 7 bases. The V segment lost 6 bases and the J segment 0 bases; nucleotides outside the gene matches: 4. CDR3 size: 15 residues. Germline V lookup: CDR1 LNHDA, CDR2 SQIVND (reference sequence). The CDR3 loop is CASSTGTTNTGELFF. The DNA for the CDR3 is TGTGCCAGTAGCACCGGGACTACGAACACCGGGGAGCTGTTTTTT.

This clonotype was seen repeatedly, ten times or more. This rearrangement joins TRBV12-3 or TRBV12-4 to TRBJ1-1; 10 bases are shared with TRBD1. Unmatched junction bases numbered 8, after V lost 6 bases and J lost 4 bases. The length of the CDR3 is 15 residues. The CDR3 sequence is CASRAGQGRGTEAFF. In DNA form, the CDR3 reads TGTGCCAGCAGGGCGGGACAGGGGCGCGGCACTGAAGCTTTCTTT.

This clonotype was detected ten times or more. V gene TRBV28 combines with J gene TRBJ1-4, with D hard to call. Germline V lookup: CDR1 MDHEN, CDR2 SYDVKM. The CDR3 runs to 14 residues. V lost 7 bases, J lost 4 bases, and 13 bases lay in between. The CDR3 DNA follows: TGTGCCAGCACCTTTTCGGGGTTTAATGAAAAACTGTTTTTT. It encodes CASTFSGFNEKLFF.

This clonotype was seen a handful of times. The genes are TRBV6-1 and TRBJ2-7; D is unclear. CDR1 and CDR2 from the germline V gene are MNHNS and SASEGT. Trimming removed 2 bases at V and 9 bases at J, with 8 bases between. CDR3 length equals 11 residues. CDR3 amino acids: CASSEIGGQYF. CDR3 nucleotides: TGTGCCAGCAGTGAAATTGGCGGGCAGTACTTC.